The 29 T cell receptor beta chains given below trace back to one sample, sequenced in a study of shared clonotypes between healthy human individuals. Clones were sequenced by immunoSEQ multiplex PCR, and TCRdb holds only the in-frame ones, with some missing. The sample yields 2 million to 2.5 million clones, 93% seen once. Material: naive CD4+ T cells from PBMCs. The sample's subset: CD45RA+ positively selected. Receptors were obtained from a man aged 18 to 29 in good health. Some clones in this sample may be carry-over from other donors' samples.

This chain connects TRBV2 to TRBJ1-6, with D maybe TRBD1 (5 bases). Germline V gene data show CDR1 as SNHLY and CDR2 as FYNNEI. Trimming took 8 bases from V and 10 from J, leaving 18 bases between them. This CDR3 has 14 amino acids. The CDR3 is CASRKPGPESPLHF. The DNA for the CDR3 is TGTGCCAGCCGCAAGCCGGGACCCGAGTCACCCCTCCACTTT.

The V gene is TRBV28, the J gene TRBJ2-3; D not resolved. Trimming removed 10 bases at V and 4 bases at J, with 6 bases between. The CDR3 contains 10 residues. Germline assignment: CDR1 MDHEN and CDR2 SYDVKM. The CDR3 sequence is CATVSDTQYF. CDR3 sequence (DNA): TGTGCCACCGTGTCAGATACGCAGTATTTT.

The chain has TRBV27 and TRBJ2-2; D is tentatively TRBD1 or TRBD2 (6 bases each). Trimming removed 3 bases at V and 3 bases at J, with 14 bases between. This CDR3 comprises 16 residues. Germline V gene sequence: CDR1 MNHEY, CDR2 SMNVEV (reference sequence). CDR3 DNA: TGTGCCAGCAGTTTCTCGGGGGCCCAGTACACCGGGGAGCTGTTTTTT. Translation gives CASSFSGAQYTGELFF.

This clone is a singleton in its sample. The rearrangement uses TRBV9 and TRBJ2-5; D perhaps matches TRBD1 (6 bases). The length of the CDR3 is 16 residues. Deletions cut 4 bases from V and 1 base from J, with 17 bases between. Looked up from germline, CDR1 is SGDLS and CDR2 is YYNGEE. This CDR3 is CASSYRVGGGQETQYF. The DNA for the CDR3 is TGTGCCAGCAGCTACAGGGTGGGCGGAGGCCAAGAGACCCAGTACTTC.

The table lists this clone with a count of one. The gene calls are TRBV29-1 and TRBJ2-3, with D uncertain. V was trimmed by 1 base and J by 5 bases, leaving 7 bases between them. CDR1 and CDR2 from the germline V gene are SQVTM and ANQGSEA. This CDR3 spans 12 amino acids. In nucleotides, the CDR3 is TGCAGCGTTGAAGTGCGTGGAGATACGCAGTATTTT. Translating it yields CSVEVRGDTQYF.

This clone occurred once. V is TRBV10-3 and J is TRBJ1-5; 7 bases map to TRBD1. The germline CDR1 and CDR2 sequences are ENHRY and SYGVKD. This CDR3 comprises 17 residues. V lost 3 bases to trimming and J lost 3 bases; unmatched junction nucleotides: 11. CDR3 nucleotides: TGTGCCATCAGTGACGGGACAGCCCCTGATTTCAATCAGCCCCAGCATTTT. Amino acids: CAISDGTAPDFNQPQHF.

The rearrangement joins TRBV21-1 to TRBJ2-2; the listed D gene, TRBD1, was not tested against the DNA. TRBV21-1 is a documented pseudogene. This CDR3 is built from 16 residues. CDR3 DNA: TGTGCCAGCAGCAAAGGAACAGGGGTGGACACCGGGGAGCTGTTTTTT. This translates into CASSKGTGVDTGELFF.

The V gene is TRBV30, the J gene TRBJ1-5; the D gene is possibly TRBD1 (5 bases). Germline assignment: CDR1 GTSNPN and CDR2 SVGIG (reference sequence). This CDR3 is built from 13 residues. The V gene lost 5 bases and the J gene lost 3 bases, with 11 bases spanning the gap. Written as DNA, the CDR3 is TGTGCCTGGGGCCCAGGGTTCAATCAGCCCCAGCATTTT. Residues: CAWGPGFNQPQHF.

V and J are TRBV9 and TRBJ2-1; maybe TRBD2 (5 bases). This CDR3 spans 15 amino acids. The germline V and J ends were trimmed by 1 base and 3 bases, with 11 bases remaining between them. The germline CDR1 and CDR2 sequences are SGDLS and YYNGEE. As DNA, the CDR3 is TGTGCCAGCAGCGTAAGTGAACTAGTCTACAATGAGCAGTTCTTC. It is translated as CASSVSELVYNEQFF.

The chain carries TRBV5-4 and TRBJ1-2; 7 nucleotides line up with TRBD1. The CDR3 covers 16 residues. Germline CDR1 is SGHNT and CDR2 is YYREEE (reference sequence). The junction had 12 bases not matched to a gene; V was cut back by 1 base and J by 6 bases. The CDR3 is CASSLRLTGLLNGYTF. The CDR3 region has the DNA TGTGCCAGCAGCTTGCGTCTGACAGGGTTATTGAATGGCTACACCTTC.

CDR3 nucleotide sequence: TGTGCCTGGGATTCGGTTGGGACCCAGTACTTC. The encoded protein is CAWDSVGTQYF. J is TRBJ2-5 and V is TRBV30; D gene uncertain. The CDR3 is 11 amino acids. The V and J ends lost 5 bases and 7 bases respectively, with 11 bases between them. CDR1 and CDR2 (germline): GTSNPN, SVGIG (reference sequence).

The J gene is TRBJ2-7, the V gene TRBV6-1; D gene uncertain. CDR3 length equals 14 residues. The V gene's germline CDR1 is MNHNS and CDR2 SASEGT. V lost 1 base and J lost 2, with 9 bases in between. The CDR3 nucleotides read TGTGCCAGCAGTGAAGACCCCGCCACCTACGAGCAGTACTTC. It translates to CASSEDPATYEQYF.

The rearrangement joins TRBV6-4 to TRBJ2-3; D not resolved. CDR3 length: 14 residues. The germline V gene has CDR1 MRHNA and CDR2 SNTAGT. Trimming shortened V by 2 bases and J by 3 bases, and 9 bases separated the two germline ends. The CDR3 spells CASSDPGRTDTQYF. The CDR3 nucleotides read TGTGCCAGCAGTGACCCGGGTAGGACAGATACGCAGTATTTT.

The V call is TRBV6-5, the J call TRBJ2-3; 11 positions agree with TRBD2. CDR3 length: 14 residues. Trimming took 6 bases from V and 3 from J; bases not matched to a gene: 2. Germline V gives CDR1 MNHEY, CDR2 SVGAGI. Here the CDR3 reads CASRSSGGTDTQYF. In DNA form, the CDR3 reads TGTGCCAGCAGATCTAGCGGGGGGACAGATACGCAGTATTTT.

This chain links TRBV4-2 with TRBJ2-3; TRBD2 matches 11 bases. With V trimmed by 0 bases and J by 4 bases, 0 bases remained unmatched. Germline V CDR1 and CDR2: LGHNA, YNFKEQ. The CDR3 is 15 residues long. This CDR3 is CASSQEGLAADTQYF. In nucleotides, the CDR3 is TGTGCCAGCAGCCAAGAGGGACTAGCGGCAGATACGCAGTATTTT.

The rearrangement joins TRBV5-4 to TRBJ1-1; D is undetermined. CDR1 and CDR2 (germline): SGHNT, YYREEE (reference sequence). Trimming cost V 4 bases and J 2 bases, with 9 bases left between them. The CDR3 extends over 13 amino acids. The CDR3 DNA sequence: TGTGCCAGCAGCCGCACAGCTAACACTGAAGCTTTCTTT. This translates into CASSRTANTEAFF.

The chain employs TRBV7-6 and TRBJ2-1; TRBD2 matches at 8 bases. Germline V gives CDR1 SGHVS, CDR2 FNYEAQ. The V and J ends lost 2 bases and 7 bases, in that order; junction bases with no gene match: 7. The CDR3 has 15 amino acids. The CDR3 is CASSLLPAGVNEQFF. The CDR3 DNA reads TGTGCCAGCAGCTTATTGCCAGCGGGAGTTAATGAGCAGTTCTTC. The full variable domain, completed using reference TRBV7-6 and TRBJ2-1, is GAGVSQSPRYKVTKRGQDVALRCDPISGHVSLYWYRQALGQGPEFLTYFNYEAQQDKSGLPNDRFSAERPEGSISTLTIQRTEQRDSAMYRCASSLLPAGVNEQFFGPGTRLTVL.

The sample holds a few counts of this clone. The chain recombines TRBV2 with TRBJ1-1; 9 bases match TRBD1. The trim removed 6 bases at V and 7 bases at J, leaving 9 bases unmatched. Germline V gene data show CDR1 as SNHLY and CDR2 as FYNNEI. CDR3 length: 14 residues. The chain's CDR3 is CASRGTGRMGEAFF. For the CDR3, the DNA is TGTGCCAGCAGGGGGACAGGGAGAATGGGTGAAGCTTTCTTT.

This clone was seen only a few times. CDR3 protein: CASSYMAEAFF. The CDR3 DNA reads as TGTGCCAGCAGTTACATGGCTGAAGCTTTCTTT. The V call is TRBV6-5, the J call TRBJ1-1; D gene unclear. The CDR3 loop spans 11 amino acids. Germline values: CDR1 MNHEY, CDR2 SVGAGI. Trimming shortened V by 2 bases and J by 6 bases, and 4 bases separated the two germline ends.

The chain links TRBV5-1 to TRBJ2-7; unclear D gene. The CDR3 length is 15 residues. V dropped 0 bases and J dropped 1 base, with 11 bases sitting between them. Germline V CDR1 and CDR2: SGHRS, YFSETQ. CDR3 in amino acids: CASSLVLGDSYEQYF. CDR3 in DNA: TGCGCCAGCAGCTTGGTGTTGGGTGATTCCTACGAGCAGTACTTC.

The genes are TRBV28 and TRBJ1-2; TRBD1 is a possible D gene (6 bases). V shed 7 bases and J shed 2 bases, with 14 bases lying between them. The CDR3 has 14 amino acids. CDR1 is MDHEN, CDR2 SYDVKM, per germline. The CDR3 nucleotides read TGTGCCAGCACGGCCGGGACACCAAACTATGGCTACACCTTC. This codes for CASTAGTPNYGYTF.

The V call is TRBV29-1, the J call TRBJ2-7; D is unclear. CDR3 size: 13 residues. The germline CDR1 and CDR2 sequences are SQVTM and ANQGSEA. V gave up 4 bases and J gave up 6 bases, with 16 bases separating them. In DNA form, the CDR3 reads TGCAGCGTTGCCTTGTCCCCACCGGGCGAGCAGTACTTC. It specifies CSVALSPPGEQYF.

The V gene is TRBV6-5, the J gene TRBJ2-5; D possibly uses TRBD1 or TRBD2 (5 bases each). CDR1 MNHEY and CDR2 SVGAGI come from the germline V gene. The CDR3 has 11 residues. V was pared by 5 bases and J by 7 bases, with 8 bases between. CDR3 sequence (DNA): TGTGCCAGCAGTACTGGGGGGACCCAGTACTTC. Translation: CASSTGGTQYF.

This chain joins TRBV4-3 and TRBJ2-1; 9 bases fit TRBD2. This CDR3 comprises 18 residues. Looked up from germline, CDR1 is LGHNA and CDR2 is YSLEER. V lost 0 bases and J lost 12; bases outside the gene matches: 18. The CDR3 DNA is TGCGCCAGCAGCCAAGATCTCGGGGGGGCTAGCGGGGCAGCGGGGCAGTTCTTC. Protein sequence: CASSQDLGGASGAAGQFF.

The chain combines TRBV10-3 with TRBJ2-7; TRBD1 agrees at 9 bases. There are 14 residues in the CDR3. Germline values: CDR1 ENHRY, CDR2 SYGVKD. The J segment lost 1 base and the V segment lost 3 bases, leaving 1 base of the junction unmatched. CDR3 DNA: TGTGCCATCAGTGACGGGACAGGGTCCTACGAGCAGTACTTC. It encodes CAISDGTGSYEQYF.

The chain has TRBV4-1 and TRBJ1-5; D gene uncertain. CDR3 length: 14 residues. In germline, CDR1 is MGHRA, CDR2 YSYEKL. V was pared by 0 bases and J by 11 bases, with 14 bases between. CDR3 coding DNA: TGCGCCAGCAGCCAAGACTACCGGGCGGGAGCCCAGCATTTT. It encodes CASSQDYRAGAQHF.

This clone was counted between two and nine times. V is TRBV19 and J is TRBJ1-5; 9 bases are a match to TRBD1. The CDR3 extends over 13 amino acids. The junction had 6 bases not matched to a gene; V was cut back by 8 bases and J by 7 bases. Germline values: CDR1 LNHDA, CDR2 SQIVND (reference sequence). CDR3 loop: CASAGDRAQPQHF. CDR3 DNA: TGTGCCAGTGCCGGGGACAGGGCCCAGCCCCAGCATTTT.

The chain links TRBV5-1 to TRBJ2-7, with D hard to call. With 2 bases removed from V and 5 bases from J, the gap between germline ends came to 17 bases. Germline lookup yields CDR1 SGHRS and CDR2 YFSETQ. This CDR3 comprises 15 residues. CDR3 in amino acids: CASSFSSGRSDEQYF. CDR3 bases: TGCGCCAGCAGCTTTTCTTCGGGCAGGTCGGACGAGCAGTACTTC.

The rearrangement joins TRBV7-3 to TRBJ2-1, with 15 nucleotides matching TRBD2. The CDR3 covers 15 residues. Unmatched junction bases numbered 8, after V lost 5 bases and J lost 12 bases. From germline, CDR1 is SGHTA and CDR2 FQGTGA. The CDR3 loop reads CASSPGLAGGSGQFF. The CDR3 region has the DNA TGTGCCAGCAGCCCAGGACTAGCGGGAGGGTCGGGGCAGTTCTTC. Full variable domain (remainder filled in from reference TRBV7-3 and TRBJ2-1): GAGVSQTPSNKVTEKGKYVELRCDPISGHTALYWYRQSLGQGPEFLIYFQGTGAADDSGLPNDRFFAVRPEGSVSTLKIQRTERGDSAVYLCASSPGLAGGSGQFFGPGTRLTVL.